Following are 30 T cell receptor beta chains from one sample sequenced in a study of T cell responses to AZD1222 COVID-19 vaccine. This table comes from immunoSEQ multiplex PCR, and its TCRdb copy is limited to in-frame clones, with some not included. The sample comprises around 110,000 clones, about 88% of which are singletons, and around 7% rests with the top ten. The starting material was peripheral blood, obtained on day 0 of AZD1222 vaccination. The receptors derive from an adult in good health.

V usage is TRBV28 and J usage is TRBJ1-3; D gene unclear. V gave up 3 bases and J gave up 0 bases, with 15 bases separating them. Germline V gives CDR1 MDHEN, CDR2 SYDVKM. This CDR3 has 17 amino acids. CDR3 sequence (DNA): TGTGCCAGCAGTTTCCCTACAGTATCGCGCTCTGGAAACACCATATATTTT. It translates to CASSFPTVSRSGNTIYF.

The rearrangement joins TRBV28 to TRBJ1-2, with D perhaps TRBD1 (6 bases). Trimming took 5 bases from V and 4 from J, leaving 20 bases between them. Germline lookup yields CDR1 MDHEN and CDR2 SYDVKM. CDR3 length equals 16 residues. The CDR3 spells CASSTGGAANPYGYTF. The CDR3 nucleotides read TGTGCCAGCAGTACCGGGGGGGCAGCTAATCCCTATGGCTACACCTTC.

The chain carries TRBV4-2 and TRBJ2-1; unclear D gene. V shed 3 bases and J shed 7 bases, with 16 bases lying between them. The germline V gene has CDR1 LGHNA and CDR2 YNFKEQ. The CDR3 is 15 residues long. This CDR3 reads CASSQMTQTRNEQFF. DNA for the CDR3: TGTGCCAGCAGCCAGATGACTCAAACGCGGAATGAGCAGTTCTTC.

The J gene is TRBJ2-3, the V gene TRBV28; no clear D gene. The CDR3 totals 14 residues. Trimming took off 2 bases at V and 0 bases at J, with 6 bases between the two ends. Germline V gives CDR1 MDHEN, CDR2 SYDVKM. CDR3 in amino acids: CASSLPISTDTQYF. The CDR3, as DNA: TGTGCCAGCAGTTTACCCATTAGCACAGATACGCAGTATTTT.

CDR3 coding DNA: TGTGCCAGCAGCCTGGACAAGGGCGCAACCTACGAGCAGTACTTC. The encoded protein is CASSLDKGATYEQYF. This chain uses TRBV7-6 with TRBJ2-7; a weak D match, TRBD1 (5 bases). The V gene's germline CDR1 is SGHVS and CDR2 FNYEAQ. Trimming removed 5 bases from V and 2 bases from J, with 16 bases in between. CDR3 size: 15 residues.

This chain joins TRBV9 and TRBJ2-5, with D perhaps TRBD1 or TRBD2 (5 bases each). This CDR3 contains 15 residues. The V end was cut by 5 bases, the J end by 2 bases, with 16 bases between. CDR1 and CDR2 (germline): SGDLS, YYNGEE. DNA of the CDR3: TGTGCCAGCAGAAGCCGGGACGGAGAACAAGAGACCCAGTACTTC. This translates into CASRSRDGEQETQYF. Variable domain in full (rest from reference TRBV9 and TRBJ2-5): DSGVTQTPKHLITATGQRVTLRCSPRSGDLSVYWYQQSLDQGLQFLIQYYNGEERAKGNILERFSAQQFPDLHSELNLSSLELGDSALYFCASRSRDGEQETQYFGPGTRLLVL.

This sequence joins TRBV4-1 and TRBJ2-7; tentatively, D is TRBD1 or TRBD2 (5 bases each). Between the trimmed V and J ends, which lost 4 bases and 3 bases, there was a span of 16 bases. Germline lookup yields CDR1 MGHRA and CDR2 YSYEKL. The CDR3 length is 15 residues. The CDR3 nucleotides are TGCGCCAGCAGCCTAACCGAGGGACGGGACTACGAGCAGTACTTC. It is translated as CASSLTEGRDYEQYF.

J is TRBJ2-7 and V is TRBV3-1 (or the pseudogene TRBV3-2); unclear D gene. V lost 2 bases and J 6 bases, leaving 5 bases between the germline ends. CDR1 LGHDT and CDR2 YNNKEL come from the germline V gene (reference sequence). This CDR3 region has 11 residues. The CDR3 DNA sequence: TGTGCCAGCAGCCAATCCGGCGAGCAGTACTTC. It is translated as CASSQSGEQYF.

The chain carries TRBV28 and TRBJ2-7; 8 bases are a match to TRBD1. The CDR3 contains 16 residues. CDR1 and CDR2 (germline): MDHEN, SYDVKM. With V trimmed by 3 bases and J by 4 bases, 11 bases remained unmatched. Here the CDR3 reads CASSLIRAGGPYEQYF. The CDR3 nucleotides are TGTGCCAGCAGTTTGATAAGGGCAGGGGGCCCGTACGAGCAGTACTTC.

The chain employs TRBV2 and TRBJ1-1; a weak D match, TRBD1 (5 bases). Germline-derived CDR1 and CDR2 are SNHLY and FYNNEI. This CDR3 spans 15 amino acids. Deletions cut 4 bases from V and 3 bases from J, with 15 bases between. CDR3 in DNA: TGTGCCAGCAGTGTCAGGGAGGGTTTCGACACTGAAGCTTTCTTT. Its translation is CASSVREGFDTEAFF.

In its sample, this clone was seen many times. J is TRBJ1-2 and V is TRBV7-8, with a possible D match to TRBD1 (6 bases). CDR3 length equals 16 residues. CDR1 and CDR2 from the germline V gene are SGHVS and FQNEAQ. V was clipped by 2 bases and J by 0 bases, with 13 bases between them. CDR3 protein: CASSLTGGISNYGYTF. The CDR3 nucleotides are TGTGCCAGCAGCTTAACCGGGGGCATCTCTAACTATGGCTACACCTTC.

The chain joins TRBV19 to TRBJ2-1; TRBD2 matches 9 bases. The germline V gene encodes CDR1 LNHDA and CDR2 SQIVND (reference sequence). V shed 6 bases and J 1 base; nucleotides not matched to a gene: 4. The CDR3 covers 15 residues. As DNA, the CDR3 is TGTGCCAGTAGGGAGCGGGGGGCTTCCTACAATGAGCAGTTCTTC. Protein product: CASRERGASYNEQFF. Based on the CDR3 plus reference TRBV19 and TRBJ2-1, the full variable domain is DGGITQSPKYLFRKEGQNVTLSCEQNLNHDAMYWYRQDPGQGLRLIYYSQIVNDFQKGDIAEGYSVSREKKESFPLTVTSAQKNPTAFYLCASRERGASYNEQFFGPGTRLTVL.

J is TRBJ1-2 and V is TRBV5-4; 8 positions match TRBD1. V trimming: 4 bases; J trimming: 10 bases; junction bases outside the gene matches: 6. Germline CDR1 SGHNT, CDR2 YYREEE (reference sequence). CDR3 size: 12 residues. CDR3 loop: CASSPDREFYTF. CDR3 in DNA: TGTGCCAGCAGCCCGGACAGGGAGTTCTACACCTTC. The full variable domain, completed using reference TRBV5-4 and TRBJ1-2, is ETGVTQSPTHLIKTRGQQVTLRCSSQSGHNTVSWYQQALGQGPQFIFQYYREEENGRGNFPPRFSGLQFPNYSSELNVNALELDDSALYLCASSPDREFYTFGSGTRLTVV.

This sequence joins TRBV5-4 and TRBJ2-1, with 10 bases fitting TRBD1. Germline values: CDR1 SGHNT, CDR2 YYREEE (reference sequence). J gave up 9 bases and V 4 bases, and 10 bases lay outside the gene matches. The CDR3 contains 15 residues. For the CDR3, the DNA is TGTGCCAGCAGCCCTGGCGACAGGGGGCTGGGTGAGCAGTTCTTC. Amino acids: CASSPGDRGLGEQFF. The entire variable domain, with the rest obtained from reference TRBV5-4 and TRBJ2-1, is as follows: ETGVTQSPTHLIKTRGQQVTLRCSSQSGHNTVSWYQQALGQGPQFIFQYYREEENGRGNFPPRFSGLQFPNYSSELNVNALELDDSALYLCASSPGDRGLGEQFFGPGTRLTVL.

This chain uses TRBV6-4 with TRBJ2-1; 9 bases line up with TRBD2. CDR3 size: 15 residues. Germline V gene lookup returns CDR1 MRHNA and CDR2 SNTAGT. Trimming cost V 2 bases and J 10 bases; bases outside gene matches: 9. The CDR3 is CASSDVPSGIEEQFF. The CDR3 nucleotides read TGTGCCAGCAGTGACGTGCCTAGCGGGATAGAGGAGCAGTTCTTC.

This clone was recorded a few times. The V call is TRBV6-2 or TRBV6-3, the J call TRBJ2-2; TRBD2 matches at 7 bases. V shed 0 bases, J shed 1 base, and the junction held 8 bases outside the gene matches. The CDR3 contains 18 residues. Germline loops: CDR1 MNHEY, CDR2 SVGEGT. CDR3 loop: CASSYSQEGGLNTGELFF. In nucleotides, the CDR3 is TGTGCCAGCAGTTACTCCCAGGAGGGAGGGCTGAACACCGGGGAGCTGTTTTTT.

The chain couples TRBV7-2 to TRBJ1-2, with 8 positions matching TRBD1. CDR3 size: 17 residues. Germline lookup yields CDR1 SGHTA and CDR2 FQGNSA. V dropped 0 bases and J dropped 6; count of bases not matched to a gene: 12. CDR3 residues: CASSLAPGYRGGDGYTF. CDR3 nucleotide sequence: TGTGCCAGCAGCTTAGCCCCTGGGTACAGGGGGGGAGATGGCTACACCTTC.

This chain joins TRBV30 and TRBJ1-2, with unresolved D. V lost 7 bases to trimming and J lost 2 bases, with 8 bases between them. Germline values: CDR1 GTSNPN, CDR2 SVGIG (reference sequence). This CDR3 spans 11 amino acids. CDR3 in amino acids: CASSGNYGYTF. The CDR3 DNA sequence: TGTGCCTCCTCAGGAAACTATGGCTACACCTTC.

This clone showed up just a few times. The chain links TRBV28 to TRBJ1-1; no firm D call. The V end lost 6 bases, the J end lost 2 bases, and 4 bases lay between the germline ends. CDR1 and CDR2 from the germline V gene are MDHEN and SYDVKM. The CDR3 runs to 11 residues. The chain's CDR3 is CASRTNTEAFF. CDR3 sequence (DNA): TGTGCCAGCAGGACAAACACTGAAGCTTTCTTT. Based on the CDR3 plus reference TRBV28 and TRBJ1-1, the full variable domain is DVKVTQSSRYLVKRTGEKVFLECVQDMDHENMFWYRQDPGLGLRLIYFSYDVKMKEKGDIPEGYSVSREKKERFSLILESASTNQTSMYLCASRTNTEAFFGQGTRLTVV.

V is TRBV10-3 and J is TRBJ2-3; 8 bases line up with TRBD1. From germline, CDR1 is ENHRY and CDR2 SYGVKD. V lost 0 bases, J lost 2 bases, and 7 bases stayed unmatched. The CDR3 totals 17 residues. The CDR3 coding sequence is TGTGCCATCAGTGAGTCGTCCGGGACAGGAGACACAGATACGCAGTATTTT. The encoded protein is CAISESSGTGDTDTQYF.

J is TRBJ1-5 and V is TRBV5-8, with a possible D match to TRBD1 (5 bases). V was clipped by 2 bases and J by 0 bases, with 9 bases between them. The CDR3 totals 15 residues. CDR1 is SGHTS and CDR2 is YDEGEE in the germline V gene. The CDR3 nucleotides read TGTGCCAGCAGCTTTACAGGCTATAGCAATCAGCCCCAGCATTTT. Its protein is CASSFTGYSNQPQHF. Full variable domain (missing parts from reference TRBV5-8 and TRBJ1-5): EAGVTQSPTHLIKTRGQQATLRCSPISGHTSVYWYQQALGLGLQFLLWYDEGEERNRGNFPPRFSGRQFPNYSSELNVNALELEDSALYLCASSFTGYSNQPQHFGDGTRLSIL.

The chain couples TRBV27 to TRBJ2-7; 8 nucleotides line up with TRBD2. The CDR3 extends over 15 amino acids. Germline V gives CDR1 MNHEY, CDR2 SMNVEV (reference sequence). Losses at the gene ends were 2 bases for V and 5 bases for J; bases not matched to a gene: 8. CDR3 sequence reads: CASSLAGGGRDEQYF. Here the CDR3 DNA reads TGTGCCAGCAGTTTAGCCGGGGGGGGGCGCGACGAGCAGTACTTC.

The chain has TRBV27 and TRBJ2-5, with 14 bases that match TRBD2. The germline gives CDR1 MNHEY, CDR2 SMNVEV (reference sequence). Unmatched junction bases numbered 6, after V lost 5 bases and J lost 4 bases. The CDR3 runs to 16 residues. The CDR3: CASSIGTSGGRETQYF. The CDR3 DNA reads as TGTGCCAGCAGTATCGGGACTAGCGGGGGCCGAGAGACCCAGTACTTC.

The rearrangement links TRBV28 to TRBJ1-6, with D unclear. Looked up from germline, CDR1 is MDHEN and CDR2 is SYDVKM. The V end was cut by 3 bases, the J end by 4 bases, with 13 bases between. This CDR3 is 16 amino acids long. This CDR3 reads CASSFAGLTYNSPLHF. The CDR3 DNA reads TGTGCCAGCAGTTTCGCAGGCCTAACGTATAATTCACCCCTCCACTTT.

This chain uses TRBV5-6 with TRBJ1-2; 8 bases are a match to TRBD1. The V gene's germline CDR1 is SGHDT and CDR2 YYEEEE. V lost 0 bases to trimming and J lost 4 bases; unmatched junction nucleotides: 5. This CDR3 comprises 15 residues. As DNA, the CDR3 is TGTGCCAGCAGCTTGGGGCAGGGGGCTGGCTATGGCTACACCTTC. It codes for CASSLGQGAGYGYTF.

This chain uses TRBV24-1 with TRBJ1-1; D ambiguous. Per the germline V gene, CDR1 is KGHDR and CDR2 is SFDVKD. CDR3 length equals 12 residues. Trimming removed 2 bases at V and 6 bases at J, with 6 bases between. The CDR3 protein is CATSDSLSEAFF. The DNA for the CDR3 is TGTGCCACCAGTGATTCTCTCTCTGAAGCTTTCTTT.

CDR3 region: CASSLSRQGGKGYTF. The DNA for the CDR3 is TGTGCCAGCAGTTTGTCCAGACAGGGTGGTAAAGGCTACACCTTC. V gene TRBV28 combines with J gene TRBJ1-2, with 7 bases identical to TRBD1. V shed 3 bases, J shed 8 bases, and the junction held 12 bases outside the gene matches. Germline V gene lookup returns CDR1 MDHEN and CDR2 SYDVKM. This CDR3 region has 15 residues.

The V call is TRBV10-3, the J call TRBJ2-1, with TRBD1 matching over 9 bases. The CDR3 covers 15 residues. V was clipped by 0 bases and J by 7 bases; unmatched bases: 4. Germline loops: CDR1 ENHRY, CDR2 SYGVKD. The CDR3 is CAISESGGQGNEQFF. CDR3 nucleotide sequence: TGTGCCATCAGTGAGTCGGGGGGACAGGGAAATGAGCAGTTCTTC.

CDR3 sequence (DNA): TGTGCCAGCAGCGCTCTAATGGGACAGGGGGTTAACGAGCAGTACTTC. It specifies CASSALMGQGVNEQYF. The rearrangement joins TRBV3-1 (or the pseudogene TRBV3-2) to TRBJ2-7; 11 positions agree with TRBD1. From germline, CDR1 is LGHDT and CDR2 YNNKEL (reference sequence). CDR3 length: 16 residues. J lost 5 bases, V lost 5 bases, and 11 bases had no gene match.

The chain links TRBV30 to TRBJ1-4; weak D call: TRBD1 (5 bases). The CDR3 is 12 residues long. CDR1 GTSNPN and CDR2 SVGIG come from the germline V gene (reference sequence). The V and J ends lost 5 bases and 8 bases respectively, with 12 bases between them. The CDR3 DNA sequence: TGTGCCTGGGGCGCGGCAGGGGAAAAACTGTTTTTT. It yields the protein CAWGAAGEKLFF. The variable domain in full, with the rest retrieved from reference TRBV30 and TRBJ1-4, is SQTIHQWPATLVQPVGSPLSLECTVEGTSNPNLYWYRQAAGRGLQLLFYSVGIGQISSEVPQNLSASRPQDRQFILSSKKLLLSDSGFYLCAWGAAGEKLFFGSGTQLSVL.